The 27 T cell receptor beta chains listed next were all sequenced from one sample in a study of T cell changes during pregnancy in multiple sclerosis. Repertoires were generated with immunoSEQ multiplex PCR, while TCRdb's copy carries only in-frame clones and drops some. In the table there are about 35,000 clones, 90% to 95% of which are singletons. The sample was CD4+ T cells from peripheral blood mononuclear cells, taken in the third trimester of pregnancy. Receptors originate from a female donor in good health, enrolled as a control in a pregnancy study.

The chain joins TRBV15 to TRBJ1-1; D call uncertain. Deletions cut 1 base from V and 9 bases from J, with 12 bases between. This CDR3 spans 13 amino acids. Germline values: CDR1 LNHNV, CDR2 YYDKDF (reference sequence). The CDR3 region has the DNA TGTGCCACCAGCAGAGGAAAAGCGGTGCAAGCTTTCTTT. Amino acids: CATSRGKAVQAFF.

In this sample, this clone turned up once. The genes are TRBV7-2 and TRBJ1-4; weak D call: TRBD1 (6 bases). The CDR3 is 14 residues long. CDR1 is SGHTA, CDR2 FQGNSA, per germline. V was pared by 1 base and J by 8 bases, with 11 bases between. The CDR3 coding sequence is TGTGCCAGCAGCTTAGGGGTTGGGGGCGAAAAACTGTTTTTT. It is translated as CASSLGVGGEKLFF.

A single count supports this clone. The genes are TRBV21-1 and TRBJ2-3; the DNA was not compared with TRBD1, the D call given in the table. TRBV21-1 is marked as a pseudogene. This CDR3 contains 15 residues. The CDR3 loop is CASSKGTDDTDTQYF. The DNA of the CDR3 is TGTGCCAGCAGCAAAGGGACAGACGACACAGATACGCAGTATTTT.

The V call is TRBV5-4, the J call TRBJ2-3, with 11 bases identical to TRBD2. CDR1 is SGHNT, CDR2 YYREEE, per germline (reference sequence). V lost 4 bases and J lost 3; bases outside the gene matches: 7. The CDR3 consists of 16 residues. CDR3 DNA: TGTGCCAGCAGCCAACCTAGCGGGGGGAGGACAGATACGCAGTATTTT. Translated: CASSQPSGGRTDTQYF.

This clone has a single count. The CDR3 DNA reads TGTGCCAGCAGTTCGCGACAGGGGGTTACCGGGGAGCTGTTTTTT. The encoded protein is CASSSRQGVTGELFF. The chain joins TRBV6-6 to TRBJ2-2, with TRBD1 identical over 9 bases. The CDR3 has 15 residues. V trimming: 4 bases; J trimming: 5 bases; junction bases outside the gene matches: 5. Germline V gene lookup returns CDR1 MNHNY and CDR2 SVGAGI (reference sequence).

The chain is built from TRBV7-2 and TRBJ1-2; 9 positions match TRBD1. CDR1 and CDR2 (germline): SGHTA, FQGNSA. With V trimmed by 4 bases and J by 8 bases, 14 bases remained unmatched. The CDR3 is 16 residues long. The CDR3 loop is CASSSQFGGTGKGYTF. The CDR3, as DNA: TGTGCCAGCAGCTCGCAATTTGGGGGGACAGGGAAGGGCTACACCTTC.

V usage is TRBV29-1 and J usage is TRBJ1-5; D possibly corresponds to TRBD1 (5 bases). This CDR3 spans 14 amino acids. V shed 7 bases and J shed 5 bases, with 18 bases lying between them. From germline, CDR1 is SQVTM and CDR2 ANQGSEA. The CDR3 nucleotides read TGCAGCGCCATGCTGCGGGACTCTGATCAGCCCCAGCATTTT. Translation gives CSAMLRDSDQPQHF.

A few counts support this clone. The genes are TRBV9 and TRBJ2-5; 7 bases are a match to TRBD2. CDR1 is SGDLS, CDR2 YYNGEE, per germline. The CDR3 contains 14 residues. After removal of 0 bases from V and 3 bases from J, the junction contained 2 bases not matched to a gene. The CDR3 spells CASSVGGGKETQYF. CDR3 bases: TGTGCCAGCAGCGTAGGGGGGGGGAAAGAGACCCAGTACTTC.

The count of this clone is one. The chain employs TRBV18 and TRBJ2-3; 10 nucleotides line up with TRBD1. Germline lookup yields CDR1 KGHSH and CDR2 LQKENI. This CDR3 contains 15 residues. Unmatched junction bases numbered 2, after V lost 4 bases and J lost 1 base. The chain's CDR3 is CASSLGTGGTDTQYF. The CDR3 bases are TGTGCCAGCTCACTTGGGACAGGGGGCACAGATACGCAGTATTTT.

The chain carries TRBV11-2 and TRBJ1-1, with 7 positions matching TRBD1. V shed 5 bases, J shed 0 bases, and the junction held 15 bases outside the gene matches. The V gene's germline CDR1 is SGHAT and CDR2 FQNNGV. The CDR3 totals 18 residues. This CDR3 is CASSPSIGGGRVNTEAFF. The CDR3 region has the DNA TGTGCCAGCAGCCCGAGTATTGGAGGGGGCAGAGTGAACACTGAAGCTTTCTTT.

CDR3 protein: CASSDSRGQGGEAFF. CDR3 in DNA: TGTGCCAGCAGTGACTCCAGGGGGCAAGGGGGCGAAGCTTTCTTT. The chain has TRBV25-1 and TRBJ1-1; 8 nucleotides line up with TRBD1. The CDR3 has 15 residues. In germline, CDR1 is MGHDK, CDR2 SYGVNS. V shed 3 bases, J shed 8 bases, and the junction held 11 bases outside the gene matches.

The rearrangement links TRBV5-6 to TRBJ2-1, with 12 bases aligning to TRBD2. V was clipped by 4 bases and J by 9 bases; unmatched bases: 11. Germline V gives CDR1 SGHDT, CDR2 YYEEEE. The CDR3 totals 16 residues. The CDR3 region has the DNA TGTGCCAGCAGCGTGCTGGGACTAGCGGGTGTGGGTGAGCAGTTCTTC. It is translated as CASSVLGLAGVGEQFF.

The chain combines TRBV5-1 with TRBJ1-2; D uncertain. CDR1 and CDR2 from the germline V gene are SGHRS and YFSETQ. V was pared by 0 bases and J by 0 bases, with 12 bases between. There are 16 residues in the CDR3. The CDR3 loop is CASSLDPVRANYGYTF. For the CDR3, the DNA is TGCGCCAGCAGCTTGGATCCTGTCCGAGCTAACTATGGCTACACCTTC.

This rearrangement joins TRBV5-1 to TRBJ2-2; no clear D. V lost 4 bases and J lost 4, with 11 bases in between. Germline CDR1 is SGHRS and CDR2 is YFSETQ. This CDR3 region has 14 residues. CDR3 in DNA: TGCGCCAGCAGCCTTGCGGTTGGCACCGGGGAGCTGTTTTTT. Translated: CASSLAVGTGELFF.

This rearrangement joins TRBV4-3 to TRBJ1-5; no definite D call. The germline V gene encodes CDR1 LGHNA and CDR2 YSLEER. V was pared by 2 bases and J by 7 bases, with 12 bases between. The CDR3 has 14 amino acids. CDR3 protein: CASSQLPGRQPQHF. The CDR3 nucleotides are TGCGCCAGCAGCCAACTCCCTGGCCGCCAGCCCCAGCATTTT.

The CDR3 reads CASRYTGEEQYF. Here the CDR3 DNA reads TGTGCCAGCAGATATACAGGGGAAGAGCAGTACTTC. This chain uses TRBV7-2 with TRBJ2-7; 7 nucleotides agree with TRBD1. The CDR3 contains 12 residues. The J segment lost 7 bases and the V segment lost 6 bases, leaving 6 bases of the junction unmatched. In germline, CDR1 is SGHTA, CDR2 FQGNSA.

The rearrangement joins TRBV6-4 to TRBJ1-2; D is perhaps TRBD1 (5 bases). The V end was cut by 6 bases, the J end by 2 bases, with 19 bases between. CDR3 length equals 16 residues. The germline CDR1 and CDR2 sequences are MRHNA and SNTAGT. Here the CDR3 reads CASRGHPRTENYGYTF. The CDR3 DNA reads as TGTGCCAGCAGAGGACACCCTCGGACGGAAAACTATGGCTACACCTTC.

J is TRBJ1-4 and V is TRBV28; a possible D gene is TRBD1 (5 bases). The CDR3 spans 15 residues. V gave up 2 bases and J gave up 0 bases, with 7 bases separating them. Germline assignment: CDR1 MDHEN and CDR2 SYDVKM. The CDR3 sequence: CASSLTGATNEKLFF. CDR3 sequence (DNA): TGTGCCAGCAGTTTAACGGGGGCAACTAATGAAAAACTGTTTTTT.

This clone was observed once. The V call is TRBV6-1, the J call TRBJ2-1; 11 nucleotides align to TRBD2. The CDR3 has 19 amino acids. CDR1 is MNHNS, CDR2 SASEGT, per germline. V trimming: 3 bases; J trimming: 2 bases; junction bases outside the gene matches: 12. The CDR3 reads CASSDDLAGGLLTYNEQFF. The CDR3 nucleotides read TGTGCCAGCAGTGACGATCTAGCGGGGGGCCTACTAACCTACAATGAGCAGTTCTTC.

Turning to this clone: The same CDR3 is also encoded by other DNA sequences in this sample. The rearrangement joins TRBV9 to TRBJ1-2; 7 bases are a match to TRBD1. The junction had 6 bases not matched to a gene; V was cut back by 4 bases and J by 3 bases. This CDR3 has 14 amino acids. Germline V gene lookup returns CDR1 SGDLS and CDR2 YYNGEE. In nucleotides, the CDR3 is TGTGCCAGCAGCCCCGGGCAGGGGGACTATGGCTACACCTTC. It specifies CASSPGQGDYGYTF. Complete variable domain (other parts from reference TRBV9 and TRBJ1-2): DSGVTQTPKHLITATGQRVTLRCSPRSGDLSVYWYQQSLDQGLQFLIQYYNGEERAKGNILERFSAQQFPDLHSELNLSSLELGDSALYFCASSPGQGDYGYTFGSGTRLTVV.

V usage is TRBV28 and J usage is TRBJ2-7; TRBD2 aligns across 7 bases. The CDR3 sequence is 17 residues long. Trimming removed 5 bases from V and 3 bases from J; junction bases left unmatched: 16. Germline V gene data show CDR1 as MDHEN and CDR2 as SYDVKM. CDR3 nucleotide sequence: TGTGCCAGCAGTCTTACCGTGGTTGCGGGGGTGAACTACGAGCAGTACTTC. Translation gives CASSLTVVAGVNYEQYF.

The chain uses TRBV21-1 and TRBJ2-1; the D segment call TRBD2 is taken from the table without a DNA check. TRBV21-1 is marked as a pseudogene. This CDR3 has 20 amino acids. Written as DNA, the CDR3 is TGTGCCAGCAGCAAAGAGAAATGGCAGGCTAGCGGGGGACCCTACAATGAGCAGTTCTTC. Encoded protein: CASSKEKWQASGGPYNEQFF.

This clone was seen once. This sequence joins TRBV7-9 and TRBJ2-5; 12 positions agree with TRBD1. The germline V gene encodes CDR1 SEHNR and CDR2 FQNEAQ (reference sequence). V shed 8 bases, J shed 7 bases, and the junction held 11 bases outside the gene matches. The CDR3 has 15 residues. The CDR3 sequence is CASLLTGQGAGTQYF. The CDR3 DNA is TGTGCCAGCCTCCTTACGGGACAGGGGGCGGGGACCCAGTACTTC. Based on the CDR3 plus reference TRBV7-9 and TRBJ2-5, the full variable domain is DTGVSQNPRHKITKRGQNVTFRCDPISEHNRLYWYRQTLGQGPEFLTYFQNEAQLEKSRLLSDRFSAERPKGSFSTLEIQRTEQGDSAMYLCASLLTGQGAGTQYFGPGTRLLVL.

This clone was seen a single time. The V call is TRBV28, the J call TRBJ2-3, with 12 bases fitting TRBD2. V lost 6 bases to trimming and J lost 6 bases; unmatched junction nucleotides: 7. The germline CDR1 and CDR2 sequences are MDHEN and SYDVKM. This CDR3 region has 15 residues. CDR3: CASSQLAGGRDTQYF. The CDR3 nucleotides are TGTGCCAGCAGCCAACTAGCGGGGGGTAGGGATACGCAGTATTTT.

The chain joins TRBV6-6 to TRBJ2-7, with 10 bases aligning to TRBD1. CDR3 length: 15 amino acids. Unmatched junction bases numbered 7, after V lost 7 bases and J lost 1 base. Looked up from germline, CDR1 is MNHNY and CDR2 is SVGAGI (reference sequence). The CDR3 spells CASNNRDRGSYEQYF. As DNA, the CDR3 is TGTGCCAGCAACAACCGGGACAGGGGATCCTACGAGCAGTACTTC.

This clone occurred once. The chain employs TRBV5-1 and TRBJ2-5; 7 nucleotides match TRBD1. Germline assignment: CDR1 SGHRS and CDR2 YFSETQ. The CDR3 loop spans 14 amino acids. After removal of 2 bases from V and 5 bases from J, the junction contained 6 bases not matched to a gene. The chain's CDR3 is CASSFPDRPETQYF. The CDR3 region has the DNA TGCGCCAGCAGCTTCCCGGACAGGCCCGAGACCCAGTACTTC.

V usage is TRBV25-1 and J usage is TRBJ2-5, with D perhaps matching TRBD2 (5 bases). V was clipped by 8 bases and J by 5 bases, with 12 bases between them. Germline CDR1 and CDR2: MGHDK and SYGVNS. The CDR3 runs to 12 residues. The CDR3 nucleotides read TGTGCCAGCGAGCGCGGCGGGGAGACCCAGTACTTC. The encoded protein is CASERGGETQYF.